Shown below are 27 T cell receptor beta chains from a single sample sequenced in a study of CD8 T cells in ankylosing spondylitis. TCRdb reprocessed the 5' RACE reads with MiXCR, giving one entry per CDR3 protein. The repertoire holds under 400,000 distinct CDR3 sequences, with roughly 10% as singletons. Sequencing was done on a sample of blood, either unsorted or a sorted T cell fraction (not recorded which). These receptors all come from a female donor with ankylosing spondylitis or in good health (not recorded which).

The J gene is TRBJ1-4, the V gene TRBV5-1; possible D gene TRBD1, 6 bases. The CDR3 covers 14 residues. CDR1 and CDR2 (germline): SGHRS, YFSETQ. V was clipped by 2 bases and J by 5 bases, with 10 bases between them. CDR3 residues: CASSLQGVNEKLFF. Here the CDR3 DNA reads TGCGCCAGCAGCTTACAGGGTGTGAATGAAAAACTGTTTTTT.

This clonotype was observed many times. The rearrangement joins TRBV5-6 to TRBJ2-3, with D perhaps matching TRBD1 (6 bases). The CDR3 spans 11 residues. The V and J ends lost 5 bases and 11 bases respectively, with 12 bases between them. From germline, CDR1 is SGHDT and CDR2 YYEEEE. The CDR3 loop reads CASSRDIKQYF. The CDR3 DNA follows: TGTGCCAGCAGTCGGGACATAAAGCAGTATTTT.

This clonotype was seen a few times. The chain uses TRBV9 and TRBJ2-5; D gene unclear. The CDR3 contains 16 residues. The V and J ends lost 0 bases and 4 bases respectively, with 16 bases between them. Germline V CDR1 and CDR2: SGDLS, YYNGEE. Written as DNA, the CDR3 is TGTGCCAGCAGCGTAGGAGGTTATGAGGTCAGAGAGACCCAGTACTTC. Protein sequence: CASSVGGYEVRETQYF.

V gene TRBV11-1 combines with J gene TRBJ2-3; D possibly uses TRBD1 or TRBD2 (6 bases each). CDR1 and CDR2 (germline): SGHAT, FQDESV (reference sequence). The CDR3 length is 17 residues. V lost 5 bases and J 1 base, leaving 19 bases between the germline ends. This chain's CDR3 is CASSIRGPGAGTDTQYF. For the CDR3, the DNA is TGTGCCAGCAGCATCAGAGGCCCGGGGGCCGGCACAGATACGCAGTATTTT.

This clonotype has more than one count but fewer than ten. The chain is built from TRBV18 and TRBJ2-3; 9 nucleotides match TRBD1. Per germline, CDR1 KGHSH and CDR2 LQKENI. V dropped 6 bases and J dropped 4; count of bases not matched to a gene: 11. This CDR3 comprises 16 residues. CDR3 amino acids: CASSTSKGTGPDTQYF. For the CDR3, the DNA is TGTGCCAGCTCTACAAGTAAAGGGACAGGGCCAGATACGCAGTATTTT.

The chain joins TRBV20-1 to TRBJ1-5; 7 nucleotides agree with TRBD1. This CDR3 has 19 residues. CDR1 and CDR2 (germline): DFQATT, SNEGSKA (reference sequence). V shed 1 base and J 5 bases; nucleotides not matched to a gene: 20. This chain's CDR3 is CSARVRQGVRSSVDQPQHF. CDR3 coding DNA: TGCAGTGCTAGAGTGCGGCAGGGGGTCCGTTCGAGTGTAGATCAGCCCCAGCATTTT.

V and J are TRBV4-2 and TRBJ1-6; D remains unclear. CDR1 and CDR2 (germline): LGHNA, YNFKEQ. The CDR3 is 15 amino acids. V was shortened by 1 base and J by 12 bases, with 16 bases between the two germline ends. CDR3 in amino acids: CASSQGRAAAKPLHF. CDR3 bases: TGTGCCAGCAGCCAAGGAAGGGCGGCGGCCAAACCCCTCCACTTT.

This clonotype was recorded many times. The chain joins TRBV5-6 to TRBJ1-5; TRBD1 matches at 8 bases. The CDR3 is made up of 18 amino acids. Per germline, CDR1 SGHDT and CDR2 YYEEEE. V was clipped by 2 bases and J by 2 bases; unmatched bases: 12. CDR3 in amino acids: CASSLSQGAVKGNQPQHF. As DNA, the CDR3 is TGTGCCAGCAGCTTAAGTCAGGGGGCCGTCAAAGGCAATCAGCCCCAGCATTTT. Filled out from reference TRBV5-6 and TRBJ1-5, the complete variable domain reads DAGVTQSPTHLIKTRGQQVTLRCSPKSGHDTVSWYQQALGQGPQFIFQYYEEEERQRGNFPDRFSGHQFPNYSSELNVNALLLGDSALYLCASSLSQGAVKGNQPQHFGDGTRLSIL.

This clonotype was seen many times. The CDR3 coding sequence is TGCAGTGCTAGAGTGTCGGGCCAAGAGACCCAGTACTTC. Its translation: CSARVSGQETQYF. V gene TRBV20-1 combines with J gene TRBJ2-5; no clear D gene. This CDR3 is built from 13 residues. Trimming stripped 1 base from V and 1 base from J, with 7 bases between. Germline loops: CDR1 DFQATT, CDR2 SNEGSKA (reference sequence).

The table lists this clonotype with a few counts. This rearrangement joins TRBV11-2 to TRBJ2-1, with 15 bases identical to TRBD2. Germline V CDR1 and CDR2: SGHAT, FQNNGV. This CDR3 region has 18 residues. With V trimmed by 10 bases and J by 1 base, 11 bases remained unmatched. CDR3 in DNA: TGTGCCATTCCAGGGAGGGGACTAGCGGGGGGATCCTACAATGAGCAGTTCTTC. This gives the protein CAIPGRGLAGGSYNEQFF.

This clonotype was counted many times. The chain couples TRBV20-1 to TRBJ1-5; D remains unclear. CDR1 is DFQATT, CDR2 SNEGSKA, per germline (reference sequence). The V and J ends lost 0 bases and 4 bases respectively, with 10 bases between them. The CDR3 totals 14 residues. The CDR3: CSARDVAANQPQHF. The CDR3 DNA reads TGCAGTGCTAGAGATGTGGCAGCGAATCAGCCCCAGCATTTT.

Notes on this clonotype: A much larger clone differs by one base, so this may be a read error. The chain recombines TRBV6-2 or TRBV6-3 with TRBJ2-7, with 8 nucleotides matching TRBD2. CDR1 is MNHEY and CDR2 is SVGEGT in the germline V gene. The CDR3 is 14 amino acids. CDR3 in DNA: TGTGCCAGTACCAAAGCGGGGGACGGGGTCGAGCAGTCCTTC. It specifies CASTKAGDGVEQSF.

This clonotype was seen at least ten times. The chain recombines TRBV6-5 with TRBJ2-3; no clear D. Trimming left V 0 bases short and J 6 bases short, with 10 bases between. The CDR3 has 14 amino acids. Germline V gene lookup returns CDR1 MNHEY and CDR2 SVGAGI. CDR3 sequence: CASSYSWLGDTQYF. As DNA, the CDR3 is TGTGCCAGCAGTTACTCGTGGCTTGGGGATACGCAGTATTTT.

The table lists this clonotype with many counts. The rearrangement joins TRBV27 to TRBJ1-1, with 7 bases fitting TRBD1. CDR1 is MNHEY and CDR2 is SMNVEV in the germline V gene (reference sequence). The CDR3 is 14 residues long. With 5 bases clipped from V and 4 bases from J, the junction kept 7 bases outside the gene matches. The CDR3: CASSPRQGGTEAFF. The CDR3 nucleotides read TGTGCCAGCAGTCCACGACAGGGAGGCACTGAAGCTTTCTTT.

The chain couples TRBV18 to TRBJ2-1; 13 positions match TRBD2. The V gene's germline CDR1 is KGHSH and CDR2 LQKENI. With 1 base clipped from V and 7 bases from J, the junction kept 4 bases outside the gene matches. The CDR3 is 16 residues long. DNA of the CDR3: TGTGCCAGCTCACCACGAGGGACTAGCGGGATGAATGAGCAGTTCTTC. It translates to CASSPRGTSGMNEQFF.

V usage is TRBV28 and J usage is TRBJ1-1, with D possibly matching TRBD1 (5 bases). The CDR3 spans 13 residues. Germline values: CDR1 MDHEN, CDR2 SYDVKM. V was trimmed by 6 bases and J by 6 bases, leaving 14 bases between them. The CDR3 DNA sequence: TGTGCCAGCAGCGATGTCACAGGACCTGAAGCTTTCTTT. This codes for CASSDVTGPEAFF.

Turning to this clonotype: A much more abundant neighbour one base away suggests this may be a read error. The chain links TRBV6-5 to TRBJ1-5, with 8 bases matching TRBD1. CDR1 and CDR2 (germline): MNHEY, SVGAGI. This CDR3 is 15 amino acids long. The CDR3 DNA reads as TGTGCCGGCAGTTACGAACAGGGGGAAGGCCAGCCCCAGCATTTT. The encoded protein is CAGSYEQGEGQPQHF.

The table lists this clonotype with a few counts. The chain uses TRBV4-2 and TRBJ2-7; TRBD1 matches 9 bases. This CDR3 contains 19 residues. Germline assignment: CDR1 LGHNA and CDR2 YNFKEQ. V lost 0 bases, J lost 3 bases, and 15 bases stayed unmatched. The CDR3 loop is CASSQDWSSWTGVSYEQYF. The CDR3 DNA is TGTGCCAGCAGCCAAGATTGGTCGTCGTGGACAGGGGTCAGCTACGAGCAGTACTTC.

This clonotype was found once. The rearrangement links TRBV18 to TRBJ1-1; D may be TRBD1 (5 bases). This CDR3 comprises 14 residues. Deletions cut 5 bases from V and 0 bases from J, with 10 bases between. CDR1 and CDR2 (germline): KGHSH, LQKENI. CDR3 bases: TGTGCCAGCTCAGGGGCAGGGATGAACACTGAAGCTTTCTTT. Its translation is CASSGAGMNTEAFF.

This clonotype was observed at least ten times. This chain connects TRBV7-2 to TRBJ2-1, with 8 bases aligning to TRBD2. Germline V CDR1 and CDR2: SGHTA, FQGNSA. J gave up 10 bases and V 4 bases, and 12 bases lay outside the gene matches. This CDR3 is built from 15 residues. The CDR3 loop is CASSSRTSRRGEQFF. The CDR3 DNA is TGTGCCAGCAGCTCCCGGACTAGCAGGCGCGGGGAGCAGTTCTTC.

V is TRBV11-3 and J is TRBJ2-1, with D possibly TRBD2 on 6 matching bases. CDR1 is SGHNT, CDR2 YENEEA, per germline. This CDR3 contains 16 residues. Trimming took 4 bases from V and 7 from J, leaving 20 bases between them. CDR3 amino acids: CASSSPERVGGNEQFF. CDR3 in DNA: TGTGCCAGCAGCTCCCCAGAGCGGGTGGGCGGAAATGAGCAGTTCTTC.

Many counts were recorded for this clonotype. The CDR3 sequence: CSVEGSGGGYGYTF. The CDR3 bases are TGCAGCGTTGAAGGGTCTGGGGGTGGCTATGGCTACACCTTC. The V call is TRBV29-1, the J call TRBJ1-2; possible D gene TRBD1, 5 bases. Deletions cut 1 base from V and 4 bases from J, with 13 bases between. This CDR3 is built from 14 residues. Germline CDR1 is SQVTM and CDR2 is ANQGSEA.

This clonotype has just a few counts. The J gene is TRBJ1-1, the V gene TRBV10-3, with 11 bases matching TRBD1. Germline V lookup: CDR1 ENHRY, CDR2 SYGVKD. This CDR3 has 14 residues. The junction had 4 bases not matched to a gene; V was cut back by 4 bases and J by 6 bases. The CDR3 protein is CAISGDRGDPEAFF. As DNA, the CDR3 is TGTGCCATCAGTGGGGACAGGGGGGACCCTGAAGCTTTCTTT.

This clonotype came up many times. V usage is TRBV29-1 and J usage is TRBJ2-2; 7 bases map to TRBD2. The V segment lost 0 bases and the J segment 6 bases; nucleotides outside the gene matches: 7. Germline V gene lookup returns CDR1 SQVTM and CDR2 ANQGSEA. The CDR3 spans 15 residues. CDR3 sequence: CSVEDGRLASGELFF. CDR3 bases: TGCAGCGTTGAAGATGGGCGACTAGCCTCCGGGGAGCTGTTTTTT.

This clonotype has a handful of counts. CDR3 in DNA: TGCAGTGCATCCGGAGAGTGGGCCGGGCATGAGCAGTTCTTC. Amino acids: CSASGEWAGHEQFF. The chain recombines TRBV20-1 with TRBJ2-1; no clear D. Germline V gives CDR1 DFQATT, CDR2 SNEGSKA (reference sequence). Trimming took 6 bases from V and 8 from J, leaving 20 bases between them. This CDR3 has 14 residues.

This clonotype was observed many times. The chain links TRBV12-3 or TRBV12-4 to TRBJ1-1; D remains unclear. V lost 5 bases and J 3 bases, leaving 13 bases between the germline ends. This CDR3 is built from 14 residues. CDR3 nucleotides: TGTGCCAGCAGTCCTGTCCCCGGTTACACTGAAGCTTTCTTT. Protein product: CASSPVPGYTEAFF.

This clonotype showed up many times. This chain links TRBV12-3 or TRBV12-4 with TRBJ2-1; TRBD2 might be the D (6 bases). Deletions cut 3 bases from V and 2 bases from J, with 14 bases between. The CDR3 covers 16 residues. The CDR3 loop is CASSFNPGLAYNEQFF. The DNA for the CDR3 is TGTGCCAGCAGTTTTAACCCGGGACTCGCCTACAATGAGCAGTTCTTC.